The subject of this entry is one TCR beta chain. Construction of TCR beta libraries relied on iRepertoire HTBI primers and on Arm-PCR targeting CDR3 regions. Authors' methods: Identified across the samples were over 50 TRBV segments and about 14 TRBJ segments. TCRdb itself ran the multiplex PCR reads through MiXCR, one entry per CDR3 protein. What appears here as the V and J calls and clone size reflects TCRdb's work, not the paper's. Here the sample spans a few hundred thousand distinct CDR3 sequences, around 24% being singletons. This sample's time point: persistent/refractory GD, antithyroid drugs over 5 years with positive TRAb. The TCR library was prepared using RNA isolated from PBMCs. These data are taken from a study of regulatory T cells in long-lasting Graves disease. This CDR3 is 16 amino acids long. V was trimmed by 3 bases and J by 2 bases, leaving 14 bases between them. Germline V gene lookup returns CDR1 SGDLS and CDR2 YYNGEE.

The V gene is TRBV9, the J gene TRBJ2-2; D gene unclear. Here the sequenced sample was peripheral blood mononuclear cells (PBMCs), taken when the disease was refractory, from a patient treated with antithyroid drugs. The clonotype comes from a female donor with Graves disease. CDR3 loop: CASSAWDRPNTGELFF. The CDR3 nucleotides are TGTGCCAGCAGCGCTTGGGATCGACCCAACACCGGGGAGCTGTTTTTT. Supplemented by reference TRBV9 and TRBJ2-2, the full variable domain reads DSGVTQTPKHLITATGQRVTLRCSPRSGDLSVYWYQQSLDQGLQFLIQYYNGEERAKGNILERFSAQQFPDLHSELNLSSLELGDSALYFCASSAWDRPNTGELFFGEGSRLTVL.